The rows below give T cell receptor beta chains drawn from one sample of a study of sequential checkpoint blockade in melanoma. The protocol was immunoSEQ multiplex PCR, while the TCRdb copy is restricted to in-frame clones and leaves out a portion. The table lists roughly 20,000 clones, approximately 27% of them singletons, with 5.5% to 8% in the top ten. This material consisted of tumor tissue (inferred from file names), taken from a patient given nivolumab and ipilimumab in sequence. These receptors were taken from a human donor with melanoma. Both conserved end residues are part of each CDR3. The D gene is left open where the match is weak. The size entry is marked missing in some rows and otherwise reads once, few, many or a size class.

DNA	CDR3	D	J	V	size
TGCGCCAGCAGCTTGTACACCGGGACGGATAAACCATCCACCTACGAGCAGTACTTC	CASSLYTGTDKPSTYEQYF	-	TRBJ2-7	TRBV5-1	-
TGTGCCAGTAAATGGGTCGGGGACGCTCAGCCCCAGCATTTT	CASKWVGDAQPQHF	-	TRBJ1-5	TRBV19	few
TGTGCCTGGAGTGTAGGCACTGAAGCTTTCTTT	CAWSVGTEAFF	-	TRBJ1-1	TRBV30	-
TGCGCCAGCAGCTCACCAACAGAGAGCTCCTACAATGAGCAGTTCTTC	CASSSPTESSYNEQFF	-	TRBJ2-1	TRBV4-1	few
TGTGCCAGCAGTTATTACGGGACAGGCATGAACACTGAAGCTTTCTTT	CASSYYGTGMNTEAFF	TRBD1	TRBJ1-1	TRBV6-8	few
TGTGCCAGTAGCCATCGCCCTACGGGGGTTGTCAAAAACATTCAGTACTTC	CASSHRPTGVVKNIQYF	-	TRBJ2-4	TRBV19	-
TGTGCCAGCAGTTTAAGGCAGGGAAAGGAAACAAATCAGCCCCAGCATTTT	CASSLRQGKETNQPQHF	-	TRBJ1-5	TRBV28	few
TGTGCCCTCGAGGAGGGGGGGTATGGCTACACCTTC	CALEEGGYGYTF	-	TRBJ1-2	TRBV2	few
TGCGCCAGCAGCTCGGGACTAGCGGGAGGGCCCTCCTACAATGAGCAGTTCTTC	CASSSGLAGGPSYNEQFF	TRBD2	TRBJ2-1	TRBV5-1	once
TGTGCCAGCAGCTTACGCTTCTCGGATCAGCCCCAGCATTTT	CASSLRFSDQPQHF	-	TRBJ1-5	TRBV11-3	many
TGTGCCAGCAGCCAAGGGGGTGGGCGGGACCTAGATACGCAGTATTTT	CASSQGGGRDLDTQYF	-	TRBJ2-3	TRBV11-3	few
TGTGCCAGCTCACCCGGGGGAGGAGAGACCCAGTACTTC	CASSPGGGETQYF	-	TRBJ2-5	TRBV18	-
TGTGCCAGCAGTCCCCGGCCCGCCTACGAGCAGTACTTC	CASSPRPAYEQYF	-	TRBJ2-7	TRBV28	-
TGTGCCAGCAGCACAGGACAGGGAAGGAATCAGCCCCAGCATTTT	CASSTGQGRNQPQHF	TRBD1	TRBJ1-5	TRBV11-3	-
TGTGCCAGCAGCCGATCCCGAAGCGGGAGCGATACGCAGTATTTT	CASSRSRSGSDTQYF	TRBD2	TRBJ2-3	TRBV6-8	few
TGTGCCAGCAGCTTAGTGAGCGGGGGGGCGAACAATGAGCAGTTCTTC	CASSLVSGGANNEQFF	TRBD2	TRBJ2-1	TRBV11-3	few
TGTGCCAGCAGCGAAACAGGGATCGGAAACACCATATATTTT	CASSETGIGNTIYF	-	TRBJ1-3	TRBV9	few
TGTGCCAGCAGCCAGGGACTAGCGGGGGGACAAGAGACCCAGTACTTC	CASSQGLAGGQETQYF	TRBD2	TRBJ2-5	TRBV11-3	few
TGCGCCAGCAGCCTCGGGACTTCCAACACAGATACGCAGTATTTT	CASSLGTSNTDTQYF	-	TRBJ2-3	TRBV23-1	few
TGTGCCAGCAGCACCACAGGGAGCCCCCAAGAGACCCAGTACTTC	CASSTTGSPQETQYF	-	TRBJ2-5	TRBV11-3	many
TGTGCCAGTAGTACCCTGGGGGGGAAGAACTACGAGCAGTACTTC	CASSTLGGKNYEQYF	TRBD2	TRBJ2-7	TRBV19	-
TGTGCCAGCAGCTTAGAAGGGCTGAACACTGAAGCTTTCTTT	CASSLEGLNTEAFF	-	TRBJ1-1	TRBV11-3	many
TGTGCCACCTATAGACAGGGGACCTTGGATACGCAGTATTTT	CATYRQGTLDTQYF	TRBD1	TRBJ2-3	TRBV15	-
TGCAGCGTTGAGGGGACAGGGAAATCTCCAGATACGCAGTATTTT	CSVEGTGKSPDTQYF	TRBD1	TRBJ2-3	TRBV29-1	once
TGTGCCATCAGTGAAAACGGCGAGCAGTACTTC	CAISENGEQYF	-	TRBJ2-7	TRBV6-4	few
TGTGCCAGCAGTGACCCGGGACAGGGGAAGGAAAAACTGTTTTTT	CASSDPGQGKEKLFF	TRBD1	TRBJ1-4	TRBV6-8	few
TGTGCCAGCTCTCAGGAGGGGGCGGTCTATGGCTACACCTTC	CASSQEGAVYGYTF	TRBD1	TRBJ1-2	TRBV18	-
TGTGCCAGCAGCGGACTAGCGGGACGAGATACGCAGTATTTT	CASSGLAGRDTQYF	TRBD2	TRBJ2-3	TRBV11-3	few
TGTGCCAGCAGTCCGGGGACAGGAGGCTACGAGCAGTACTTC	CASSPGTGGYEQYF	TRBD1	TRBJ2-7	TRBV28	-
TGTGCCAGTAGTATTGCGGCGGGATGGACAGATACGCAGTATTTT	CASSIAAGWTDTQYF	-	TRBJ2-3	TRBV19	-
TGTGCCAGCAGTGCGTCACCGCGTTTGGGGCCCGATACGCAGTATTTT	CASSASPRLGPDTQYF	-	TRBJ2-3	TRBV6-8	few
TGTGCCAGCAGTTTCCCTTTGACTAGCGGGAGCCTCTACGAGCAGTACTTC	CASSFPLTSGSLYEQYF	TRBD2	TRBJ2-7	TRBV28	-
TGTGCCAGCTCACCACTCGGGGATCCCTACGAGCAGTACTTC	CASSPLGDPYEQYF	-	TRBJ2-7	TRBV18	-
TGTGCCAGTAGTCCTCTAGCGGGGGGCCTAACAGATACGCAGTATTTT	CASSPLAGGLTDTQYF	TRBD2	TRBJ2-3	TRBV19	-
TGTGCCAGCAGCCAAGAAGTGTCAATCACCGGTGAAGCTTTCTTT	CASSQEVSITGEAFF	-	TRBJ1-1	TRBV14	-
TGTGCCACCGGGGGGGACAGGGGAATAAACATTCAGTACTTC	CATGGDRGINIQYF	TRBD1	TRBJ2-4	TRBV28	few
TGCGCCAGCAGCTCGGGAAATAATGAAAAACTGTTTTTT	CASSSGNNEKLFF	-	TRBJ1-4	TRBV23-1	-
TGTGCCAGTAGTCCCGACAGGGGAGGGCAGCCCCAGCATTTT	CASSPDRGGQPQHF	TRBD1	TRBJ1-5	TRBV19	-
TGTGCCACCAGCAGAGATAGCGGGGTCTTCACAGATACGCAGTATTTT	CATSRDSGVFTDTQYF	TRBD2	TRBJ2-3	TRBV15	-